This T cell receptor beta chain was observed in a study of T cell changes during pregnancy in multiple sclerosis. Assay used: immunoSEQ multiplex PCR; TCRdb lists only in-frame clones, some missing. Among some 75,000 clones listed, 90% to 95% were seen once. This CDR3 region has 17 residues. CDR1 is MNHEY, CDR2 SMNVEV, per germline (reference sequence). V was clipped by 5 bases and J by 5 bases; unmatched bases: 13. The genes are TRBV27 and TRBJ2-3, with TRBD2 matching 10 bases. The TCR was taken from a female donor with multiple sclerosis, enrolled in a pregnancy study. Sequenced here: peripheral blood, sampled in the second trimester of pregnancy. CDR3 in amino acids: CASSRVLAGANGDTQYF. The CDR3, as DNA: TGTGCCAGCAGTAGGGTGCTAGCGGGAGCAAACGGAGATACGCAGTATTTT.